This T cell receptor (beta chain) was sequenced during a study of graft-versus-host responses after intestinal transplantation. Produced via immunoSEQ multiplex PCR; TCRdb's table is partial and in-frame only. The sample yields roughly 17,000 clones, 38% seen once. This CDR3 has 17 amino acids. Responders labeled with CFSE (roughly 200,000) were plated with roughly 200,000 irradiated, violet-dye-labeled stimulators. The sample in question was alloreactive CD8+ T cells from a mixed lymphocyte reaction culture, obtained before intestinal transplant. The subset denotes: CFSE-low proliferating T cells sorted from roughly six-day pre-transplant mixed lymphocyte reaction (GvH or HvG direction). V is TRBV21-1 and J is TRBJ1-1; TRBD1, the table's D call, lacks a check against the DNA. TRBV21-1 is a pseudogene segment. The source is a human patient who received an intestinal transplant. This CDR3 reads CASKSSGTGGVGTEAFF. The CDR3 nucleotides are TGTGCCAGCAAGTCGTCCGGGACAGGGGGCGTGGGGACTGAAGCTTTCTTT.